This T cell receptor beta chain was found in a study of cytotoxic CD8 clonotypes in ibrutinib-treated CLL (dated by TCRdb to the early 2020s). Background on the whole study: The cohort had 11 relapsed/refractory and 15 treatment-naive patients; 17 were IGHV unmutated. Partial responses were observed in approximately 24 patients and complete responses in 2; after a median follow-up of around 68 months, remission was maintained in approximately 14 patients and progression was observed in roughly twelve. The response samples were drawn at a median of roughly eleven months into treatment, with a range of about 6 to 36 months. On average, each sample yielded roughly 250,000 productive templates and 94,082 productive rearrangements. Longitudinal samples were obtainable from 26 of the 86 participants in the trial. Cryopreserved peripheral blood mononuclear cells were obtained before treatment, at response, and at either sustained remission or disease progression. Every remission and progressive disease sample was obtained while ibrutinib was still being received by the patients. What the authors observed across the whole study: Sustained-remission and progressing patients did not have matched sampling times, and lymph node repertoires were not examined. Public clonotypes were rare and either contracted or stayed stable during treatment, and the rise in clonality at ibrutinib response reflected the expansion of private clonotypes. At ibrutinib response clonality went up, during sustained remission it held steady, and at progression it dropped back toward baseline. Baseline clonality exceeded that of age-matched healthy donors and correlated strongly with circulating CD8+ T-cell counts.

Details on this clone: It has no known antigen specificity. The record has no base qualities; no much larger clone is one base away.

What this sample's time point label stands for: progressive disease on ibrutinib. For TCR beta library preparation, about 1.8 micrograms of genomic DNA were isolated from cryopreserved PBMCs. High-throughput TCR beta sequencing was performed on longitudinal blood samples from CLL patients receiving ibrutinib monotherapy. The patients took part in an open-label, single-center phase 2 trial of ibrutinib monotherapy. Each clonotype received, on average, approximately 9.9x coverage in deep resolution sequencing performed on a MiSeq, where the target depth lay between 1 in 1 million and 1 in 200,000 T cells. TCR beta libraries were generated with the immunoSEQ hsTCRB Kit. The authors processed their data as follows. Data were analyzed with ImmunoSEQ Data Assistant and ImmunoSEQ Analyzer, with V, D and J genes assigned per IMGT definitions. Clonality, which ranges from 0 to 1, was calculated as one minus the normalized Shannon entropy of productive rearrangement frequencies. Only overrepresented clonotypes making up at least 0.05% of each patient's repertoire were included in the public clonotype analysis. Repertoires from around 13 age-matched healthy donors in immuneACCESS were used as clonality controls. TCRdb stores this immuneACCESS table with in-frame sequences only. Part of the clones is absent; in the studies checked, under half of the shortfall reflects unresolved V genes, and no reason is known for the rest. V and J calls and clone size are copied from that table; D and trimming were computed from the DNA. The sample yields over 250,000 clones; 76% were counted once. Jointly, the top ten make up around 5.3% of the sample.

Trimming removed 1 base from V and 4 bases from J, leaving 10 bases between the germline ends. Measured from the cysteine to the phenylalanine, the CDR3 is 14 residues long. The only DNA kept is the CDR3, 42 bases in frame from the first base. The CDR1 and CDR2 encoded by the germline V gene are WSHSY and SAAADI. Sequencing used PBMCs, obtained at disease progression, from a patient treated with ibrutinib. The rearranged segments are TRBV10-2 and TRBJ1-2; the D gene remains uncertain. The origin of this receptor is a human donor with chronic lymphocytic leukemia. This receptor has the CDR3 CASSELSVAYGYTF. The nucleotides are TGCGCCAGCAGTGAGTTGAGTGTGGCCTATGGCTACACCTTC.